This T cell receptor beta chain was captured by sequencing in a study of cytomegalovirus exposure and HLA in healthy donors. 13 Jbeta primers and 60 Vbeta primers were used for the PCR. Sequencing was performed with immunoSEQ multiplex PCR; in TCRdb, only in-frame clones are kept and a portion is missing. This table holds roughly 120,000 clones, 80% found once. V shed 4 bases and J 4 bases; nucleotides not matched to a gene: 10. This CDR3 region has 16 residues. The germline gives CDR1 SGDLS, CDR2 YYNGEE. This receptor was taken from a female donor in good health and CMV-seropositive. The genes are TRBV9 and TRBJ1-2, with 10 bases matching TRBD1. Sequenced input: PBMCs. DNA for the CDR3: TGTGCCAGCAGCCCCCGACAGGGGGCCTACTCCTATGGCTACACCTTC. Protein sequence: CASSPRQGAYSYGYTF.